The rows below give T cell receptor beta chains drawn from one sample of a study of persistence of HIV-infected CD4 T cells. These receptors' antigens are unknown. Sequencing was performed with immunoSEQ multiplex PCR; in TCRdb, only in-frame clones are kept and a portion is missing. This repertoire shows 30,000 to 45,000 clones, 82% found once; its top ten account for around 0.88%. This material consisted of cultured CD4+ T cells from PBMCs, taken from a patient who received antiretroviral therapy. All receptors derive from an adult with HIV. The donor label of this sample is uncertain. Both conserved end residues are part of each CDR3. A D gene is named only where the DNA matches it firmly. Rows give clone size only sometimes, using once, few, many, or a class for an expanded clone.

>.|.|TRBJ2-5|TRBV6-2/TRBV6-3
CASSSGQRETQYF
TGTGCCAGCAGCAGCGGACAGAGAGAGACCCAGTACTTC
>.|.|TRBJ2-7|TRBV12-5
CASGLARGTLSYEQYF
TGTGCTAGTGGTTTGGCCCGGGGTACGCTATCCTACGAGCAGTACTTC
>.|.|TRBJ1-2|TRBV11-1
CASSAQGYGYTF
TGTGCCAGCAGCGCGCAGGGATATGGCTACACCTTC
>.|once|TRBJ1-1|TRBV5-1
CASSLLQDSTEAFF
TGCGCCAGCAGCTTACTACAGGATAGCACTGAAGCTTTCTTT
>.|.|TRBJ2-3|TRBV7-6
CASSLFGQRTDTQYF
TGTGCCAGCAGCTTATTCGGGCAACGCACAGATACGCAGTATTTT
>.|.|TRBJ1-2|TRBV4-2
CASSQDKDPYGYTF
TGTGCCAGCAGCCAAGACAAGGATCCCTATGGCTACACCTTC
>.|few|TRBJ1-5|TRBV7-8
CASSAIGAGNQPQHF
TGTGCCAGCAGCGCTATTGGGGCTGGCAATCAGCCCCAGCATTTT
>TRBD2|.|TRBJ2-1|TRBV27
CASSSPSRGGPYNEQFF
TGTGCCAGCAGTTCCCCCTCGCGGGGGGGACCCTACAATGAGCAGTTCTTC
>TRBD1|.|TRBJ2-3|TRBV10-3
CAISETGQAPRDTQYF
TGTGCCATCAGTGAAACGGGACAGGCCCCGAGGGATACGCAGTATTTT
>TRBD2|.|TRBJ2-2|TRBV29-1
CSGRRGANTGELFF
TGCAGCGGGAGGCGGGGGGCAAACACCGGGGAGCTGTTTTTT
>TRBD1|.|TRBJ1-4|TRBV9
CASSVTGDGEKLFF
TGTGCCAGCAGCGTTACAGGGGACGGTGAAAAACTGTTTTTT
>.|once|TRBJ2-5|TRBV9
CASSVRPEQETQYF
TGTGCCAGCAGCGTCCGTCCCGAGCAAGAGACCCAGTACTTC
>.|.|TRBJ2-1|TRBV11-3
CASSREGPVDEQFF
TGTGCCAGCAGCCGTGAGGGGCCGGTCGATGAGCAGTTCTTC
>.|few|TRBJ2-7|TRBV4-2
CASSQDWDQGYEQYF
TGTGCCAGCAGCCAAGATTGGGACCAGGGCTACGAGCAGTACTTC
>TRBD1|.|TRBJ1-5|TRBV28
CASSLTTGGGNQPQHF
TGTGCCAGCAGTTTAACCACAGGGGGTGGAAATCAGCCCCAGCATTTT
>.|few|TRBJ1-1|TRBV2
CASSEKDRTFF
TGTGCCAGCAGTGAAAAGGACCGTACTTTCTTT
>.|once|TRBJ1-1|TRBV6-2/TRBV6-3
CASSYSGGGSDTEAFF
TGTGCCAGCAGTTACTCAGGCGGGGGATCAGACACTGAAGCTTTCTTT
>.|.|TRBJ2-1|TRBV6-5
CASSLMVYNEQFF
TGTGCCAGCAGCCTCATGGTCTACAATGAGCAGTTCTTC
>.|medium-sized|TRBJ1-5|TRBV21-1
CASSKPLCQDSNQPQHF
TGTGCCAGCAGCAAACCCCTCTGCCAGGATAGCAATCAGCCCCAGCATTTT
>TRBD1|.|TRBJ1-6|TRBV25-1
CASSELDRVNSPLHF
TGTGCCAGCAGTGAACTCGACAGGGTAAATTCACCCCTCCACTTT
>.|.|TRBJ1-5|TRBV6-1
CASSEALTRDQPQHF
TGTGCCAGCAGTGAAGCGTTAACAAGGGATCAGCCCCAGCATTTT
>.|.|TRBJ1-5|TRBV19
CASSDKGGSNQPQHF
TGTGCCAGTAGTGATAAGGGGGGTAGCAATCAGCCCCAGCATTTT
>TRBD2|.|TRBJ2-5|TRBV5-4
CASSLAGIEAETQYF
TGTGCCAGCAGCTTAGCGGGGATCGAGGCCGAGACCCAGTACTTC
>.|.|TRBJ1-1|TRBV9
CASSRGPNTEAFF
TGTGCCAGCAGCAGGGGCCCGAACACTGAAGCTTTCTTT
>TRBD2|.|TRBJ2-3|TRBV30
CAWSSGGAVDTQYF
TGTGCCTGGAGTTCCGGGGGGGCTGTAGATACGCAGTATTTT
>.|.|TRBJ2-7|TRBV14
CASSQGSGGRYYEQYF
TGTGCCAGCAGCCAGGGAAGTGGAGGAAGGTACTACGAGCAGTACTTC
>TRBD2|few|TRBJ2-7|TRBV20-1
CSAGRTSGASF
TGCAGTGCAGGCCGAACTAGCGGGGCAAGCTTC
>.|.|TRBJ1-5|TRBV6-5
CASRKEGIYQPQHF
TGTGCCAGCAGGAAGGAGGGGATTTATCAGCCCCAGCATTTT
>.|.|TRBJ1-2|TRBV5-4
CASSFASRSNYGYTF
TGTGCCAGCAGCTTCGCGTCGCGGAGTAACTATGGCTACACCTTC
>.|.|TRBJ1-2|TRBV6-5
CASRMDIKLYGYTF
TGTGCCAGCAGGATGGACATAAAGTTATATGGCTACACCTTC
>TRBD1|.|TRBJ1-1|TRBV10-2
CASRGTGGTEAFF
TGCGCCAGCAGGGGGACAGGGGGCACTGAAGCTTTCTTT
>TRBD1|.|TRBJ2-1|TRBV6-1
CASSTRDRDDEQFF
TGTGCCAGCAGTACCCGGGACAGGGACGATGAGCAGTTCTTC
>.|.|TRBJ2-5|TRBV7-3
CASSLYHRETQYF
TGTGCCAGCAGCTTATACCACCGGGAGACCCAGTACTTC
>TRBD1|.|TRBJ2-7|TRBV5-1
CASSTTTGSEQYF
TGCGCCAGCAGCACAACGACAGGGAGCGAGCAGTACTTC
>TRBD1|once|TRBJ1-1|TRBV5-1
CASFPGTENTEAFF
TGCGCCAGCTTCCCCGGGACAGAGAACACTGAAGCTTTCTTT
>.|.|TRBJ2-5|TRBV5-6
CASSDGTVLETQYF
TGTGCCAGCAGCGACGGGACGGTACTAGAGACCCAGTACTTC
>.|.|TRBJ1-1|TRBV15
CATNRGGSRTEAFF
TGTGCCACCAACCGAGGAGGGAGTAGGACTGAAGCTTTCTTT
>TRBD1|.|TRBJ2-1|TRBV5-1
CASSAGQATNEQFF
TGCGCCAGCAGCGCGGGACAGGCGACAAATGAGCAGTTCTTC
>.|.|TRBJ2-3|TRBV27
CASSLWGGRTDTQYF
TGTGCCAGCAGTTTATGGGGGGGGCGCACAGATACGCAGTATTTT
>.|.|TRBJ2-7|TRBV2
CASSQGVREQYF
TGTGCCAGCAGCCAGGGTGTGAGGGAGCAGTACTTC
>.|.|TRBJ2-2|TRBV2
CASTVLPNTGELFF
TGTGCCAGCACCGTGCTACCGAACACCGGGGAGCTGTTTTTT
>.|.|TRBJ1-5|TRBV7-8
CASSLVVTSGVSNQPQHF
TGTGCCAGCAGCTTAGTGGTGACCTCGGGGGTTAGCAATCAGCCCCAGCATTTT
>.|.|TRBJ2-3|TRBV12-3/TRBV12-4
CASSLSGHRVFF
TGTGCCAGCAGTCTATCAGGCCACCGAGTATTTTTT
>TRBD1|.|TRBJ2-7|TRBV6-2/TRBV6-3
CASSYRQGFYEQYF
TGTGCCAGCAGTTATCGACAGGGGTTCTACGAGCAGTACTTC
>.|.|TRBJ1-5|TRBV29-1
CSVADGGNQPQHF
TGCAGCGTGGCCGACGGGGGTAATCAGCCCCAGCATTTT
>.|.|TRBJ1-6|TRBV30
CAARPGRGNSPLHF
TGTGCCGCAAGACCGGGGAGAGGGAATTCACCCCTCCACTTT
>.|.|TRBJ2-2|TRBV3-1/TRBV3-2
CASSHSGNTGELFF
TGTGCCAGCAGCCACTCGGGGAACACCGGGGAGCTGTTTTTT
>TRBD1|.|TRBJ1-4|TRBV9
CASSKTPGQDEKLFF
TGTGCCAGCAGCAAGACCCCGGGACAGGATGAAAAACTGTTTTTT
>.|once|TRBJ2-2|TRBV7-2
CASSSRVAGELFF
TGTGCCAGCAGCTCCAGGGTGGCCGGGGAGCTGTTTTTT
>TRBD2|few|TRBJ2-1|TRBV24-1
CATSDRRGGRLNEQFF
TGTGCCACCAGTGATCGTCGGGGGGGCCGTCTCAATGAGCAGTTCTTC
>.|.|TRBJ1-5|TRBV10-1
CASSDGHQPQHF
TGCGCCAGCAGTGATGGCCATCAGCCCCAGCATTTT
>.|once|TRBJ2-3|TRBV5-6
CASSPIRGSDTQYF
TGTGCCAGCAGCCCGATTAGGGGCTCAGATACGCAGTATTTT
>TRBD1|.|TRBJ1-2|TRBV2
CASTGGRRRGYTF
TGTGCCAGCACAGGGGGGCGGCGTCGGGGCTACACCTTC